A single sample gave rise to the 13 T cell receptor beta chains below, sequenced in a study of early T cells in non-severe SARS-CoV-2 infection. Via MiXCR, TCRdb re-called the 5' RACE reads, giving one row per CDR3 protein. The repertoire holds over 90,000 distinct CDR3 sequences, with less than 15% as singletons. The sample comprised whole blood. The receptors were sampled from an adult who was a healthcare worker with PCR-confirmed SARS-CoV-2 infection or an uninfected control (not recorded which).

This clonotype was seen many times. The CDR3 protein is CASSLAVGDNEQFF. In DNA form, the CDR3 reads TGCGCCAGCAGCTTGGCCGTAGGAGACAATGAGCAGTTCTTC. The chain joins TRBV5-1 to TRBJ2-1, with unresolved D. V was shortened by 0 bases and J by 5 bases, with 9 bases between the two germline ends. This CDR3 contains 14 residues. Germline values: CDR1 SGHRS, CDR2 YFSETQ.

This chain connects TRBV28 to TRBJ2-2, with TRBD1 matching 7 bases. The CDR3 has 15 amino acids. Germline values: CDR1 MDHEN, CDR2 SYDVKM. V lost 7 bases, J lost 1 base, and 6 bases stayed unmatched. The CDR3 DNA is TGTGCCAGCATACCCGGGACAGAGAACACCGGGGAGCTGTTTTTT. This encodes CASIPGTENTGELFF.

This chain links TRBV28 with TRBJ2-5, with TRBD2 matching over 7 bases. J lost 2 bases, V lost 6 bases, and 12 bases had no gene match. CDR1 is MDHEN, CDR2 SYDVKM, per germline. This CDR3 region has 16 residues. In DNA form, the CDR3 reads TGTGCCAGCAGCGAAGCCGGGACTACGGCTCAAGAGACCCAGTACTTC. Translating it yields CASSEAGTTAQETQYF.

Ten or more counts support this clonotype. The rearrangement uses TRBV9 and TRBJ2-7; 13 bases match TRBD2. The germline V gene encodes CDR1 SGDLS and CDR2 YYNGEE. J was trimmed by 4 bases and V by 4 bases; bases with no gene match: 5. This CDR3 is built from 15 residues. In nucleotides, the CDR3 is TGTGCCAGCAGCTTTGGACTAGCGGGAGAGTACGAGCAGTACTTC. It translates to CASSFGLAGEYEQYF.

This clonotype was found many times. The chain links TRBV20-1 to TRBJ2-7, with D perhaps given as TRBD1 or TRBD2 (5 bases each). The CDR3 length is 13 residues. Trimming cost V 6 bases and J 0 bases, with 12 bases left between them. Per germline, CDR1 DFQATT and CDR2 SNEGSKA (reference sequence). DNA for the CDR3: TGCAGTGCCGGACAAGGGAGCTCCTACGAGCAGTACTTC. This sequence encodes CSAGQGSSYEQYF.

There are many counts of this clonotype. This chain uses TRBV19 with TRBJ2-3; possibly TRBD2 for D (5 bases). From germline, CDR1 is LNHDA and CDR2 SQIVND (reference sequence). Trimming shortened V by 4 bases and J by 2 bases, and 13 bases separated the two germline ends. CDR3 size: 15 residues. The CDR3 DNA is TGTGCCAGTAGTACACTCAGCGGAAACACAGATACGCAGTATTTT. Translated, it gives CASSTLSGNTDTQYF.

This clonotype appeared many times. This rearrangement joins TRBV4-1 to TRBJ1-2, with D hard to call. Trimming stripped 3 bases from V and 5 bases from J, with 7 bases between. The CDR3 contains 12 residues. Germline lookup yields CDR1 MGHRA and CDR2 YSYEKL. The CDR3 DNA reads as TGCGCCAGCAGCCAGGGGAAGTATGGCTACACCTTC. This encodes CASSQGKYGYTF.

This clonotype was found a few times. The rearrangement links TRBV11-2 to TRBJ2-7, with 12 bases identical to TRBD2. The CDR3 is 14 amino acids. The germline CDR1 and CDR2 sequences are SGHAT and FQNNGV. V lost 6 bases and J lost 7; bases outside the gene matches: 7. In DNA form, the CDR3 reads TGTGCCAGCAGACCCCTAGCGGGAGGGCAGGAGCAGTACTTC. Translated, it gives CASRPLAGGQEQYF.

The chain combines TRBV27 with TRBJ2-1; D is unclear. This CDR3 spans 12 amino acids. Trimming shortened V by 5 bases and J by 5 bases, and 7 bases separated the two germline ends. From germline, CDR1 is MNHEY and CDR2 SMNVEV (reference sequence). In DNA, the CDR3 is TGTGCCAGCAGTCCCGGGCACAATGAGCAGTTCTTC. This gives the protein CASSPGHNEQFF.

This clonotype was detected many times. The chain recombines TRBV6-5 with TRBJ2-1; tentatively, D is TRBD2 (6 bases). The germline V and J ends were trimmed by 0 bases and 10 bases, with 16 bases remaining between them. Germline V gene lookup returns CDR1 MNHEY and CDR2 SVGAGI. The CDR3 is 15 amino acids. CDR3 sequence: CASSYSAGRAWEQFF. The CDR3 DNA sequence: TGTGCCAGCAGTTACTCGGCGGGGCGAGCGTGGGAGCAGTTCTTC.

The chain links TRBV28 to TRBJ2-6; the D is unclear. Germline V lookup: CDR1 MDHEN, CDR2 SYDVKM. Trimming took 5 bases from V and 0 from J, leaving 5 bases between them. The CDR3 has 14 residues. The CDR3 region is CASSPGSGANVLTF. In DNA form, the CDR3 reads TGTGCCAGCAGTCCCGGCTCTGGGGCCAACGTCCTGACTTTC.

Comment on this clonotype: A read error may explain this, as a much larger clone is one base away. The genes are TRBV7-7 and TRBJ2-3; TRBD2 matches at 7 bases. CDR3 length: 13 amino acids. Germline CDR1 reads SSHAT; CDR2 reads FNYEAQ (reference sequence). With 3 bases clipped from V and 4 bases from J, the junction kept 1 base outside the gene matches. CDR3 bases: TGTGCCAGCAGCTTGGGGAGGGCAGATACGCAGTATTTT. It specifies CASSLGRADTQYF.

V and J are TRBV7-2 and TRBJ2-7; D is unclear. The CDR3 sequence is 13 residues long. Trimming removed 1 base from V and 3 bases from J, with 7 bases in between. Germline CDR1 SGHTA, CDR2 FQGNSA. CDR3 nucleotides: TGTGCCAGCAGCTTAGAACAGCGCTACGAGCAGTACTTC. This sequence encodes CASSLEQRYEQYF.